These 30 T cell receptor beta chains were sequenced from one sample in a study of OX40 agonist ivuxolimab in advanced cancers. This table comes from immunoSEQ multiplex PCR, and its TCRdb copy is limited to in-frame clones, with some not included. The sample lists tens of thousands of clones; 89% were seen once. Sequenced material: CD4+ or CD8+ T cells sorted from blood, taken in a trial of the OX40 agonist ivuxolimab. These receptor sequences come from an adult with an advanced solid tumor such as melanoma, head and neck, liver or kidney cancer.

As regards this clone: In the same sample, other DNA sequences code for this CDR3. V gene TRBV5-6 combines with J gene TRBJ2-7; no reliable D call. The V gene's germline CDR1 is SGHDT and CDR2 YYEEEE. The CDR3 is made up of 13 amino acids. The V gene lost 0 bases and the J gene lost 2 bases, with 6 bases spanning the gap. CDR3 sequence: CASSLGGPYEQYF. The CDR3 DNA is TGTGCCAGCAGCTTGGGTGGGCCCTACGAGCAGTACTTC.

This clone was seen only once. This chain connects TRBV27 to TRBJ1-6; D is undetermined. The germline V gene has CDR1 MNHEY and CDR2 SMNVEV (reference sequence). CDR3 length: 14 amino acids. Trimming left V 5 bases short and J 3 bases short, with 8 bases between. The CDR3 is CASSLQLYNSPLHF. CDR3 DNA: TGTGCCAGCAGTCTGCAGCTCTATAATTCACCCCTCCACTTT.

The chain is built from TRBV7-9 and TRBJ1-5; unclear D gene. Germline V CDR1 and CDR2: SEHNR, FQNEAQ (reference sequence). There are 13 residues in the CDR3. V was trimmed by 5 bases and J by 4 bases, leaving 9 bases between them. The CDR3 loop is CASSGGSNQPQHF. DNA of the CDR3: TGTGCCAGCAGCGGAGGAAGTAATCAGCCCCAGCATTTT.

The chain employs TRBV27 and TRBJ1-5; 12 nucleotides match TRBD1. The CDR3 covers 16 residues. The germline CDR1 and CDR2 sequences are MNHEY and SMNVEV (reference sequence). With 8 bases clipped from V and 5 bases from J, the junction kept 10 bases outside the gene matches. The CDR3 nucleotides read TGTGCCAGCTCCGCCGTCGGGACAGGGGGCTATCAGCCCCAGCATTTT. It yields the protein CASSAVGTGGYQPQHF.

V and J are TRBV2 and TRBJ1-1; 12 bases fit TRBD1. The V segment lost 3 bases and the J segment 5 bases; nucleotides outside the gene matches: 4. CDR3 size: 15 residues. Germline CDR1 SNHLY, CDR2 FYNNEI. For the CDR3, the DNA is TGTGCCAGCAGTGATACGGGACAGGGGGCAACTGAAGCTTTCTTT. Amino acids: CASSDTGQGATEAFF.

The chain employs TRBV27 and TRBJ2-7; 7 bases are shared with TRBD2. This CDR3 region has 14 residues. Trimming took 5 bases from V and 4 from J; bases not matched to a gene: 8. Germline V gene data show CDR1 as MNHEY and CDR2 as SMNVEV (reference sequence). The CDR3 coding sequence is TGTGCCAGCAGTGAAGGGGAGGGTAGTTACGAGCAGTACTTC. Its protein is CASSEGEGSYEQYF.

This chain links TRBV5-5 with TRBJ1-6; D is unresolved. Per the germline V gene, CDR1 is SGHKS and CDR2 is YYEKEE (reference sequence). The length of the CDR3 is 15 residues. The ends were cut back, 2 bases at V and 0 bases at J, with 6 bases in the middle. The CDR3 DNA reads TGTGCCAGCAGCTTCCGTATCTCCTATAATTCACCCCTCCACTTT. Its protein product is CASSFRISYNSPLHF.

The chain joins TRBV7-7 to TRBJ2-2; D may be TRBD1 (5 bases). The CDR3 runs to 14 residues. V lost 4 bases, J lost 2 bases, and 8 bases lay in between. Germline lookup yields CDR1 SSHAT and CDR2 FNYEAQ (reference sequence). CDR3 region: CASSSGLNTGELFF. The DNA of the CDR3 is TGTGCCAGCAGCTCAGGGCTCAACACCGGGGAGCTGTTTTTT.

This chain connects TRBV27 to TRBJ2-1; D gene ambiguous. This CDR3 comprises 11 residues. The germline V gene has CDR1 MNHEY and CDR2 SMNVEV (reference sequence). The germline V and J ends were trimmed by 7 bases and 7 bases, with 8 bases remaining between them. In DNA, the CDR3 is TGTGCCAGCACCTTGGGGAATGAGCAGTTCTTC. Amino acid sequence: CASTLGNEQFF.

This rearrangement joins TRBV5-1 to TRBJ1-4; TRBD1 matches 7 bases. The germline V gene encodes CDR1 SGHRS and CDR2 YFSETQ. Germline trimming cut 4 bases from V and 8 bases from J; bases unmatched to any gene: 8. The CDR3 has 14 residues. In DNA form, the CDR3 reads TGCGCCAGCAGCCTGGGACAGTTCGAGGAAAAACTGTTTTTT. Its protein is CASSLGQFEEKLFF.

This rearrangement joins TRBV27 to TRBJ1-5; weak D call: TRBD1 (5 bases). The CDR3 is made up of 16 amino acids. Trimming left V 3 bases short and J 1 base short, with 13 bases between. Germline CDR1 MNHEY, CDR2 SMNVEV (reference sequence). The CDR3 here is CASSFVGAGSNQPQHF. For the CDR3, the DNA is TGTGCCAGCAGTTTCGTAGGGGCGGGAAGCAATCAGCCCCAGCATTTT.

In its sample, this clone was seen once. The chain combines TRBV2 with TRBJ2-7; D is undetermined. V was clipped by 3 bases and J by 3 bases, with 15 bases between them. The V gene's germline CDR1 is SNHLY and CDR2 FYNNEI. This CDR3 has 15 amino acids. The CDR3 DNA is TGTGCCAGCAGTGAGGTTGTGGCGGCTATCTACGAGCAGTACTTC. Amino acids: CASSEVVAAIYEQYF.

The V and J genes are TRBV6-1 and TRBJ1-2; weak D call: TRBD1 (6 bases). Looked up from germline, CDR1 is MNHNS and CDR2 is SASEGT. Between the trimmed V and J ends, which lost 1 base and 8 bases, there was a span of 20 bases. This CDR3 region has 16 residues. CDR3 sequence reads: CASSEVGGDTRRGYTF. CDR3 DNA: TGTGCCAGCAGTGAAGTCGGAGGGGACACACGCCGGGGCTACACCTTC.

The genes are TRBV18 and TRBJ2-2; no clear D. V was pared by 0 bases and J by 3 bases, with 2 bases between. Per germline, CDR1 KGHSH and CDR2 LQKENI. The CDR3 loop spans 13 amino acids. CDR3 bases: TGTGCCAGCTCACCACCGGACACCGGGGAGCTGTTTTTT. Amino acid sequence: CASSPPDTGELFF.

The V and J genes are TRBV7-6 and TRBJ2-7; maybe TRBD2 (6 bases). Germline CDR1 is SGHVS and CDR2 is FNYEAQ. This CDR3 contains 12 residues. Deletions cut 8 bases from V and 2 bases from J, with 10 bases between. CDR3 DNA sequence: TGTGCCAGCGGGGGGTCCCCCTACGAGCAGTACTTC. Its translation is CASGGSPYEQYF.

V usage is TRBV7-9 and J usage is TRBJ1-1, with D maybe TRBD1 (6 bases). There are 15 residues in the CDR3. Germline-derived CDR1 and CDR2 are SEHNR and FQNEAQ (reference sequence). V was pared by 3 bases and J by 1 base, with 12 bases between. The CDR3 DNA reads as TGTGCCAGCAGCTTCCCAGGGGCGGGGAACACTGAAGCTTTCTTT. It is translated as CASSFPGAGNTEAFF.

The CDR3 here is CASSQSPDYEQYF. The CDR3 nucleotides are TGTGCCAGCAGCCAAAGCCCGGATTACGAGCAGTACTTC. The chain employs TRBV14 and TRBJ2-7; no clear D gene. The CDR3 has 13 residues. The V end was cut by 2 bases, the J end by 4 bases, with 9 bases between. The germline V gene has CDR1 SGHDN and CDR2 FVKESK.

This chain connects TRBV5-1 to TRBJ2-3, with D unclear. Trimming pared 3 bases from V and 1 base from J, leaving 9 bases between. The germline CDR1 and CDR2 sequences are SGHRS and YFSETQ. The CDR3 extends over 14 amino acids. The CDR3 region is CASSYSLGTDTQYF. The CDR3 nucleotides read TGCGCCAGCAGCTATAGCTTGGGCACAGATACGCAGTATTTT. The full variable domain, in which reference TRBV5-1 and TRBJ2-3 provide the parts outside the CDR3, is KAGVTQTPRYLIKTRGQQVTLSCSPISGHRSVSWYQQTPGQGLQFLFEYFSETQRNKGNFPGRFSGRQFSNSRSEMNVSTLELGDSALYLCASSYSLGTDTQYFGPGTRLTVL.

In its sample, this clone was seen once. V and J are TRBV27 and TRBJ2-1; 9 positions match TRBD2. The V gene's germline CDR1 is MNHEY and CDR2 SMNVEV (reference sequence). The CDR3 is made up of 16 amino acids. The trim removed 0 bases at V and 6 bases at J, leaving 6 bases unmatched. The CDR3 here is CASSLSWLAGINEQFF. The DNA for the CDR3 is TGTGCCAGCAGTTTATCTTGGCTAGCGGGGATCAATGAGCAGTTCTTC.

The chain joins TRBV4-1 to TRBJ1-2; 8 bases map to TRBD1. V was pared by 3 bases and J by 0 bases, with 3 bases of the junction left unmatched. The CDR3 runs to 15 residues. Germline CDR1 and CDR2: MGHRA and YSYEKL. In DNA, the CDR3 is TGCGCCAGCAGCCAGGAGACAGGGGCTAACTATGGCTACACCTTC. Its translation: CASSQETGANYGYTF.

The CDR3 sequence: CSVEGVGGYTF. The DNA of the CDR3 is TGCAGCGTTGAGGGGGTCGGTGGCTACACCTTC. The rearrangement links TRBV29-1 to TRBJ1-2; D perhaps matches TRBD1 (5 bases). The germline gives CDR1 SQVTM, CDR2 ANQGSEA. This CDR3 is built from 11 residues. The V gene lost 3 bases and the J gene lost 7 bases, with 9 bases spanning the gap.

The CDR3 bases are TGCAGCGTTGAAGGGCACCCGGGTGGCGCCTACAATGAGCAGTTCTTC. Its protein product is CSVEGHPGGAYNEQFF. The chain carries TRBV29-1 and TRBJ2-1; D not certain. Germline-derived CDR1 and CDR2 are SQVTM and ANQGSEA. The CDR3 is 16 amino acids. The germline V and J ends were trimmed by 1 base and 2 bases, with 15 bases remaining between them.

This clone was counted a few times. The V call is TRBV18, the J call TRBJ2-2; D not certain. The CDR3 loop spans 14 amino acids. The germline V gene has CDR1 KGHSH and CDR2 LQKENI. V was trimmed by 1 base and J by 3 bases, leaving 6 bases between them. The CDR3 region has the DNA TGTGCCAGCTCACCACAGGGATACACCGGGGAGCTGTTTTTT. Amino acids: CASSPQGYTGELFF.

In this sample, this clone turned up once. The rearrangement links TRBV6-5 to TRBJ2-2; 12 bases agree with TRBD1. Germline CDR1 is MNHEY and CDR2 is SVGAGI. Trimming cost V 10 bases and J 7 bases; bases outside gene matches: 4. The CDR3 consists of 13 residues. Here the CDR3 DNA reads TGTGCCACCGGGACAGGGGGCCTCGGGGAGCTGTTTTTT. Translation gives CATGTGGLGELFF.

V and J are TRBV11-2 and TRBJ1-1; maybe TRBD1 (5 bases). V was clipped by 1 base and J by 13 bases, with 22 bases between them. Germline-derived CDR1 and CDR2 are SGHAT and FQNNGV. The CDR3 sequence is 15 residues long. The CDR3 region is CASSLVAGRTLKLFF. The CDR3 DNA follows: TGTGCCAGCAGCTTAGTGGCAGGGAGAACACTGAAGCTTTTCTTT.

V is TRBV27 and J is TRBJ2-1; 9 positions match TRBD1. V lost 5 bases and J lost 5; bases outside the gene matches: 4. CDR1 and CDR2 (germline): MNHEY, SMNVEV (reference sequence). The CDR3 length is 14 residues. The CDR3 sequence: CASSDGQGNNEQFF. The CDR3 nucleotides read TGTGCCAGCAGTGATGGACAGGGGAACAATGAGCAGTTCTTC.

For the CDR3, the DNA is TGTGCCAGCAGCGTATCTTTCGGGAGTCGCCACGAGCAGTACTTC. As protein: CASSVSFGSRHEQYF. The rearrangement joins TRBV9 to TRBJ2-7; TRBD2 is a possible D gene (6 bases). Germline V gene sequence: CDR1 SGDLS, CDR2 YYNGEE. The germline V and J ends were trimmed by 1 base and 5 bases, with 16 bases remaining between them. There are 15 residues in the CDR3.

The chain has TRBV27 and TRBJ2-3; D is unresolved. Per the germline V gene, CDR1 is MNHEY and CDR2 is SMNVEV (reference sequence). V gave up 3 bases and J gave up 5 bases, with 12 bases separating them. The CDR3 has 14 amino acids. The CDR3 loop is CASSLGMTGDTQYF. The CDR3 DNA follows: TGTGCCAGCAGTTTGGGAATGACCGGAGATACGCAGTATTTT.

The chain employs TRBV5-1 and TRBJ2-2; no clear D gene. V was shortened by 0 bases and J by 0 bases, with 6 bases between the two germline ends. The CDR3 runs 15 residues. Germline V CDR1 and CDR2: SGHRS, YFSETQ. CDR3 nucleotides: TGCGCCAGCAGCTTGGTGCCAACGAACACCGGGGAGCTGTTTTTT. Translated: CASSLVPTNTGELFF.

This clone was observed once. As DNA, the CDR3 is TGTGCCAGCAGCTCCGGACAGAACTACGAGCAGTACTTC. It translates to CASSSGQNYEQYF. The rearrangement joins TRBV11-3 to TRBJ2-7; D might be TRBD1 (6 bases). The CDR3 is 13 residues long. V was cut by 4 bases and J by 3 bases, with 10 bases left in between. Per germline, CDR1 SGHNT and CDR2 YENEEA. The variable domain in full, completed from reference TRBV11-3 and TRBJ2-7, reads EAGVVQSPRYKIIEKKQPVAFWCNPISGHNTLYWYLQNLGQGPELLIRYENEEAVDDSQLPKDRFSAERLKGVDSTLKIQPAELGDSAVYLCASSSGQNYEQYFGPGTRLTVT.